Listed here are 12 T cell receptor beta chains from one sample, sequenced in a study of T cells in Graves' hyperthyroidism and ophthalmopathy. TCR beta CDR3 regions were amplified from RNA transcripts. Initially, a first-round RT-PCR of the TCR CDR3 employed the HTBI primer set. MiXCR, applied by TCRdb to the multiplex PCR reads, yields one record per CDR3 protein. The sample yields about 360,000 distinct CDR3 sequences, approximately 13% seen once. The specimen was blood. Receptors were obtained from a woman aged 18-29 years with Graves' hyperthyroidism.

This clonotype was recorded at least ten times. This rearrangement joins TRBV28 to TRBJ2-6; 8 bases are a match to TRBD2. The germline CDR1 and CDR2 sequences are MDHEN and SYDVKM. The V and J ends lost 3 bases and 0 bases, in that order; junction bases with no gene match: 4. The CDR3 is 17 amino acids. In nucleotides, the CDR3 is TGTGCCAGCAGTTTGTGGCGGGGGGTCTCTGGGGCCAACGTCCTGACTTTC. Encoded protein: CASSLWRGVSGANVLTF.

CDR3 sequence: CSARLGAGYNEQFF. The DNA of the CDR3 is TGCAGTGCTAGGCTGGGGGCAGGTTACAATGAGCAGTTCTTC. The chain joins TRBV20-1 to TRBJ2-1; weak D call: TRBD1 (6 bases). Germline V gives CDR1 DFQATT, CDR2 SNEGSKA (reference sequence). The V end was cut by 3 bases, the J end by 4 bases, with 13 bases between. The CDR3 has 14 residues.

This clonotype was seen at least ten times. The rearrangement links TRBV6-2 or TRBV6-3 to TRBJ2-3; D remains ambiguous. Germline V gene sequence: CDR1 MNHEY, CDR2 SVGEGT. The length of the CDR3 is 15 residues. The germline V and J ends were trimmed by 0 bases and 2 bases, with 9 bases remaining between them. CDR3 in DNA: TGTGCCAGCAGTTACTCGGGCCCTCTCACAGATACGCAGTATTTT. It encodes CASSYSGPLTDTQYF.

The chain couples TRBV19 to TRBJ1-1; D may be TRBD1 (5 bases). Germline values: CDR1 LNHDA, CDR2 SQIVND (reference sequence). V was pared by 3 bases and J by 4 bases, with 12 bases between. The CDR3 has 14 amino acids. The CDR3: CASSIQGGRTEAFF. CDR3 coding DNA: TGTGCCAGTAGTATCCAGGGTGGTCGCACTGAAGCTTTCTTT.

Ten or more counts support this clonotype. The CDR3 loop reads CSAPRQGGYGYTF. DNA of the CDR3: TGCAGTGCCCCCCGACAGGGAGGCTATGGCTACACCTTC. This chain joins TRBV20-1 and TRBJ1-2; TRBD1 matches at 7 bases. Germline V CDR1 and CDR2: DFQATT, SNEGSKA (reference sequence). The CDR3 totals 13 residues. J was trimmed by 4 bases and V by 6 bases; bases with no gene match: 8.

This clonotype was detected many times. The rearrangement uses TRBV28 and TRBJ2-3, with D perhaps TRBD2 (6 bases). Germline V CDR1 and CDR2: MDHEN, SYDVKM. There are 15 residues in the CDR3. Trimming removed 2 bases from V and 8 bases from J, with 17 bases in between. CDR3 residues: CASSLDAGTPPTQYF. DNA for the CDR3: TGTGCCAGCAGTTTAGATGCCGGGACTCCCCCTACGCAGTATTTT.

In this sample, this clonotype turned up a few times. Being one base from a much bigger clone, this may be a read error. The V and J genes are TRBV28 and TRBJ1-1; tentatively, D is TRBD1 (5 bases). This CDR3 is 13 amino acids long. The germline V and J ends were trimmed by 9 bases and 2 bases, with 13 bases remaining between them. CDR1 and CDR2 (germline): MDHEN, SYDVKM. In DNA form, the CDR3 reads TGTGCCAGTCTTATGACAGAAAACACTGAAGCTTTCTTT. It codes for CASLMTENTEAFF.

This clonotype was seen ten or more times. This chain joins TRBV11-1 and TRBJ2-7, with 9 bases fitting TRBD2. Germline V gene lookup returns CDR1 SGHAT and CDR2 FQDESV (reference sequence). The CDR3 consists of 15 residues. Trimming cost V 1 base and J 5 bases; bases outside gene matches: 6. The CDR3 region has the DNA TGTGCCAGCAGCTTAGAGGGGACTAGCCCCAACGAGCAGTACTTC. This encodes CASSLEGTSPNEQYF.

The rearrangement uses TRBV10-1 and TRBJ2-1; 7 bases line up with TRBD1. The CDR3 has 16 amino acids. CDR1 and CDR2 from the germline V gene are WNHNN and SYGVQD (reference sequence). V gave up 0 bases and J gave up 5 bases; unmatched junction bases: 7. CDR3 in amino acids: CASSESIRDRDNEQFF. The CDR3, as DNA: TGCGCCAGCAGTGAGTCGATTAGGGACAGAGACAATGAGCAGTTCTTC.

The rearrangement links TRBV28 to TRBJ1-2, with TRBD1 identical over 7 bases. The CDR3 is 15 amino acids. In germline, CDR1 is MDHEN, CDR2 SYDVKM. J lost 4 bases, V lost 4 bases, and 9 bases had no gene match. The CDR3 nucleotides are TGTGCCAGCAGTTCCCCAGGGGGGACGGGCTATGGCTACACCTTC. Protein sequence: CASSSPGGTGYGYTF.

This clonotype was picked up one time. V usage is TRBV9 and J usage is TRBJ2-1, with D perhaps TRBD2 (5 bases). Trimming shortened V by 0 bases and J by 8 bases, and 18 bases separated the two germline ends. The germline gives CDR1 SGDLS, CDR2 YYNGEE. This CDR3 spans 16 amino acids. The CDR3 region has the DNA TGTGCCAGCAGCGTAGGCCCCCCGGAGTTGGGAGATGAGCAGTTCTTC. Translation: CASSVGPPELGDEQFF.

This CDR3 is CSARREGRLGYTF. The CDR3 coding sequence is TGCAGTGCTAGAAGGGAGGGCCGACTTGGCTACACCTTC. The chain uses TRBV20-1 and TRBJ1-2; D gene uncertain. Between the trimmed V and J ends, which lost 2 bases and 7 bases, there was a span of 14 bases. Germline V gene sequence: CDR1 DFQATT, CDR2 SNEGSKA (reference sequence). The CDR3 covers 13 residues.